The clone carrying this T cell receptor beta chain came up once. CDR1 is LGHNA, CDR2 YSLEER, per germline. This CDR3 is built from 14 residues. The V and J ends lost 0 bases and 3 bases respectively, with 8 bases between them. The data belong to a study of T cell changes during pregnancy in multiple sclerosis. Sequencing was performed with immunoSEQ multiplex PCR; in TCRdb, only in-frame clones are kept and a portion is missing. Of tens of thousands of clones in the sample, around 92% were seen once. The chain joins TRBV4-3 to TRBJ1-2; perhaps TRBD1 as D (5 bases). The sample consisted of CD8+ T cells from peripheral blood mononuclear cells, taken in the third trimester of pregnancy. The origin of this receptor is a female donor in good health, enrolled as a control in a pregnancy study. The CDR3 bases are TGCGCCAGCAGCCAAGAAGTGACAGACTATGGCTACACCTTC. Protein product: CASSQEVTDYGYTF.